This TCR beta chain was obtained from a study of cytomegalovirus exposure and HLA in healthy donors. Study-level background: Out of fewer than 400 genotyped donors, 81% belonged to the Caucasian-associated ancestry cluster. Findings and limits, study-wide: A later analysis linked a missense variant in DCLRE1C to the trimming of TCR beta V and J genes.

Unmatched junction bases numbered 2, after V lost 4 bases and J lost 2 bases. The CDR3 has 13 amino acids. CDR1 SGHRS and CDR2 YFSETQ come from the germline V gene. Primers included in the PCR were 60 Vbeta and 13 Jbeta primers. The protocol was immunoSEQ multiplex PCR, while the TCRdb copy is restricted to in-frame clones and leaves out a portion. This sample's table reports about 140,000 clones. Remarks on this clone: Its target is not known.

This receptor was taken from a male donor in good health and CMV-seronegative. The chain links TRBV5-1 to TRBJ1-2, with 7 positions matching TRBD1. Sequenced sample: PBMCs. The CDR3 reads CASSLDRNYGYTF. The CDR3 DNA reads TGCGCCAGCAGCCTGGACAGGAACTATGGCTACACCTTC.